This TCR beta chain was identified during a study of T cell clones after liver transplantation. Study overall: Immunosuppression withdrawal was tried within 2 years after liver transplantation in this trial. Post-transplant blood was tracked for graft-donor-reactive T cell clones identified in a pre-transplant mixed lymphocyte reaction. Until 12-24 months post-transplant, subjects got standard immunosuppression and no induction.

Regarding the study as a whole: A larger donor-reactive than third-party decline suggested partial antigen-specific deletion.

Germline V gives CDR1 LGHNA, CDR2 YNFKEQ. Trimming cost V 1 base and J 10 bases, with 19 bases left between them. The CDR3 spans 15 residues. Remarks on this clone: What it recognizes is unknown.

Produced via immunoSEQ multiplex PCR; TCRdb's table is partial and in-frame only. Among more than 100,000 clones listed, roughly four fifths were seen once. V and J are TRBV4-2 and TRBJ1-1; maybe TRBD1 (5 bases). The sample in question was CD4+ T cells from blood, obtained roughly 50 months after liver transplant. The receptor's source is a human patient who received a liver transplant. Some T cells may trace back to the graft donor. The CDR3 nucleotides read TGTGCCAGCAGCCAAGGGGGTCAGGGCAAGGTGGTAGCTTTCTTT. Encoded protein: CASSQGGQGKVVAFF.